This T cell receptor beta chain was identified during a study of cytomegalovirus exposure and HLA in healthy donors. At the level of the study: When 300 to 500 donors were genotyped, about 80% of them were found to fall in the Caucasian-associated ancestry cluster. Study observations and caveats: V- and J-gene trimming in TCR beta was tied to a missense DCLRE1C variant by an analysis performed later. In most subjects, TCR beta sequences reportedly gave accurate predictions of HLA-A and HLA-B alleles.

PCR used 60 Vbeta primers and 13 Jbeta primers. Generated by immunoSEQ multiplex PCR, the TCRdb table keeps only in-frame clones and is missing some. Seen here are fewer than 200,000 clones, roughly 80% observed once, and the top ten hold about 1.7%. On this clone itself: Its target is unknown.

Sequencing was performed on PBMCs. The receptor's source is a woman aged 18-35 years in good health and CMV-seronegative.

The CDR3 protein is CASSPRDTIYF. In DNA form, the CDR3 reads TGTGCCAGCTCACCTCGAGACACCATATATTTT. The V and J genes are TRBV18 and TRBJ1-3; D is undetermined. The V gene's germline CDR1 is KGHSH and CDR2 LQKENI. Trimming removed 3 bases from V and 8 bases from J, with 5 bases in between. The CDR3 has 11 amino acids.